This T cell receptor beta chain was recovered during a study of OX40 agonist ivuxolimab in advanced cancers. Overall study context: An anti-OX40 (CD134) antibody with agonistic activity, ivuxolimab, was administered to patients.

The repertoire was sequenced with immunoSEQ multiplex PCR; TCRdb's copy has only in-frame clones and lacks some. The table includes tens of thousands of clones, more than 75% detected once. This clone was observed a single time. CDR3 length: 18 residues. Germline V gene lookup returns CDR1 MNHEY and CDR2 SMNVEV (reference sequence). V gave up 2 bases and J gave up 0 bases, with 20 bases separating them. The V gene is TRBV27, the J gene TRBJ2-7, with a tentative D call TRBD1 (6 bases). This material consisted of CD4+ or CD8+ T cells sorted from blood, taken in a trial of the OX40 agonist ivuxolimab. The source of this sequence is an adult with an advanced solid tumor such as melanoma, head and neck, liver or kidney cancer. The CDR3 loop reads CASSLGPTGASYSYEQYF. As DNA, the CDR3 is TGTGCCAGCAGTTTAGGGCCGACAGGTGCCTCATACTCCTACGAGCAGTACTTC.